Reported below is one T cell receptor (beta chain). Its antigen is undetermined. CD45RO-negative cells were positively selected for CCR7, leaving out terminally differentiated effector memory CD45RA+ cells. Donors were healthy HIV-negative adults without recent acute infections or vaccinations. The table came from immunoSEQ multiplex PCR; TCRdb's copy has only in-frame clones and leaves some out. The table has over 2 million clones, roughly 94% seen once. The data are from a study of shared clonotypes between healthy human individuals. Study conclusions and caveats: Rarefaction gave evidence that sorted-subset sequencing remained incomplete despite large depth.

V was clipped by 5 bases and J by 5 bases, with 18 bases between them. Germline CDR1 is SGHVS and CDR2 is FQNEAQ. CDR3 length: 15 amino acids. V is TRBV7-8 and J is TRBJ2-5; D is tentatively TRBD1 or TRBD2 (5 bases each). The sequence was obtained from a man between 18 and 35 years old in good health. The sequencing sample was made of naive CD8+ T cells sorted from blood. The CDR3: CASSQISGAGETQYF. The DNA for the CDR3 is TGTGCCAGCAGCCAAATATCCGGGGCAGGGGAGACCCAGTACTTC.